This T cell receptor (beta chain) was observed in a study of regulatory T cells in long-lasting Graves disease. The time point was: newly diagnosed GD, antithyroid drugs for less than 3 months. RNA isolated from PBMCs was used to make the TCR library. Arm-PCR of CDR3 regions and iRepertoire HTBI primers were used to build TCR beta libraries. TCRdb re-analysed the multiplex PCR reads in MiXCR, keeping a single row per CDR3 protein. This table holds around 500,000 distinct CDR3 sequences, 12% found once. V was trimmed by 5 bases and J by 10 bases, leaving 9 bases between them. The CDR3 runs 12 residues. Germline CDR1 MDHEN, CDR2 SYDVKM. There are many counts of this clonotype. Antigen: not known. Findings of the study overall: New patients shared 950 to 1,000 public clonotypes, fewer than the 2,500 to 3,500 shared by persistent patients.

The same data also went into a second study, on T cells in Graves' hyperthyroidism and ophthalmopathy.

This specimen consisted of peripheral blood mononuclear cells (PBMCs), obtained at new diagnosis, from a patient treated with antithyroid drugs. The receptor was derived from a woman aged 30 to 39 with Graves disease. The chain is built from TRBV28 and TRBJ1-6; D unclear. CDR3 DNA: TGTGCCAGCAGTGAGCGACTGTCACCCCTCCACTTT. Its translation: CASSERLSPLHF. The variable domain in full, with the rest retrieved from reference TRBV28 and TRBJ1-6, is DVKVTQSSRYLVKRTGEKVFLECVQDMDHENMFWYRQDPGLGLRLIYFSYDVKMKEKGDIPEGYSVSREKKERFSLILESASTNQTSMYLCASSERLSPLHFGNGTRLTVT.